The rows below give T cell receptor beta chains drawn from one sample of a study of identical twins. TCRdb reprocessed the 5' RACE reads with MiXCR, giving one entry per CDR3 protein. The sample includes about 520,000 distinct CDR3 sequences, approximately 22% of them seen just once. These data also featured in a second study, about T cells expressing NK-cell markers.

The sequencing sample was made of CD4+ T cells sorted from blood. These receptors all stem from a woman in her late teens or twenties in good health. Both conserved end residues are part of each CDR3. D genes are given only for firm matches. Clone size is stated in some rows and not others, as once, few, many or a class when expanded.

j_gene,abundance,d_gene,v_gene,CDR3nt,CDR3aa
TRBJ2-3,few,-,TRBV24-1,TGTGCCACCAGTGATAACCCGGGACGCTCCACAGATACGCAGTATTTT,CATSDNPGRSTDTQYF
TRBJ2-7,many,TRBD2,TRBV20-1,TGCAGTGCTCCTCTAGCGGGAGCCTACGAGCAGTACTTC,CSAPLAGAYEQYF
TRBJ1-5,few,TRBD1,TRBV6-6,TGTGCCAGCAGTGGACAGGGGGGCCAGCCCCAGCATTTT,CASSGQGGQPQHF
TRBJ1-1,-,-,TRBV12-5,TGTGCTAGTGGCCCACATCTGGGGAACACTGAAGCTTTCTTT,CASGPHLGNTEAFF
TRBJ2-3,-,TRBD2,TRBV5-1,TGCGCCAGCAGCTTGGCCCTAGCGGGGCATACGCAGTATTTT,CASSLALAGHTQYF
TRBJ2-7,-,TRBD1,TRBV12-3/TRBV12-4,TGTGCCAGCAGTGTCGGGACAGGAATTCCCTACGAGCAGTACTTC,CASSVGTGIPYEQYF
TRBJ2-7,few,TRBD1,TRBV20-1,TGCAGTGCTAGACACTCCGGGACAGGGGGCTACGAGCAGTACTTC,CSARHSGTGGYEQYF
TRBJ2-1,-,-,TRBV7-9,TGTGCCAGCAGCTTTGGGGGAGCTGCCGAGCAGTTCTTC,CASSFGGAAEQFF
TRBJ1-5,-,-,TRBV29-1,TGCAGCGTCCAGGGAGCTAGAAATCAGCCCCAGCATTTT,CSVQGARNQPQHF
TRBJ2-7,-,TRBD2,TRBV5-1,TGCGCCAGCAGCAAGGCACTGGGATATCTAGCGGACTTAACCTACGAGCAGTACTTC,CASSKALGYLADLTYEQYF
TRBJ2-1,-,-,TRBV7-9,TGTGCCAGCAGCCCGCCTCAGTGGCCCAAGGATCAGTTCTTC,CASSPPQWPKDQFF
TRBJ1-1,few,-,TRBV14,TGTGCCAGCAGCCAAATAGCGGGGCGGGGTGACACTGAAGCTTTCTTT,CASSQIAGRGDTEAFF
TRBJ2-3,-,-,TRBV10-3,TGTGCCATCAGTGAGTCAGGTGGGGGGCGCCGCACAGATACGCAGTATTTT,CAISESGGGRRTDTQYF
TRBJ1-5,-,-,TRBV3-1,TGTGCCAGCAGCCAAGTCAGGGGCCAGCCCCAGCATTTT,CASSQVRGQPQHF
TRBJ2-2,few,TRBD1,TRBV20-1,TGCAGTGCTAGGCCGGGACAGGGGGCGGCATGGACCGGGGAGCTGTTTTTT,CSARPGQGAAWTGELFF
TRBJ1-2,many,-,TRBV5-1,TGCGCCAGCAGCTTAAAGGGCAGGGAAAGTGGCTACACCTTC,CASSLKGRESGYTF
TRBJ2-5,-,-,TRBV20-1,TGCAGCCTGGGCCCGGAGACCCAGTACTTC,CSLGPETQYF
TRBJ2-1,-,TRBD2,TRBV3-1,TGTGCCAGCAGCCAGCTGGGGAGCGGGGGGTACAATGAGCAGTTCTTC,CASSQLGSGGYNEQFF
TRBJ1-2,-,TRBD1,TRBV12-3/TRBV12-4,TGTGCCAGCAGCTCCTGGACAGGACAGAGGGGTTATGGCTACACCTTC,CASSSWTGQRGYGYTF
TRBJ1-5,-,TRBD1,TRBV7-8,TGTGCCAGCAGCTCACGGAGGACAGGGCTCGGTCAGCCCCAGCATTTT,CASSSRRTGLGQPQHF
TRBJ2-1,few,TRBD2,TRBV12-3/TRBV12-4,TGTGCCAGCAGTGCTAGAACTAGCGGGAGCCCCTATGAGCAGTTCTTC,CASSARTSGSPYEQFF
TRBJ2-7,few,TRBD2,TRBV6-2/TRBV6-3,TGTGCCAGCAGTCCGAGGGAGGGCCTATTCGCTTCGCACTTC,CASSPREGLFASHF
TRBJ2-7,few,-,TRBV5-6,TGTGCCAGCAGCCGGGGCCCCGGGACACGATCCTACGAGCAGTACTTC,CASSRGPGTRSYEQYF
TRBJ2-3,many,TRBD2,TRBV9,TGTGCCAGCAGTGTAGCGGGCGGTAGCACAGATACGCAGTATTTT,CASSVAGGSTDTQYF
TRBJ2-5,-,-,TRBV12-3/TRBV12-4,TGTGCCAGCAGCCGAGGACTATCAGCTCAAGAGACCCAGTACTTC,CASSRGLSAQETQYF
TRBJ1-2,-,-,TRBV10-3,TGTGCCATCAGTCAGGGGAGGATTAACTATGGCTACACCTTC,CAISQGRINYGYTF
TRBJ2-2,once,-,TRBV5-1,TGCGCCAGCAGCCGGGACCCGGGGACAACGAACACCGGGGAGCTGTTTTTT,CASSRDPGTTNTGELFF
TRBJ1-2,few,-,TRBV7-8,TGTGCCAGCAGCTTAGTCCCGGACGCTGCAAGGGGCTACACCTTC,CASSLVPDAARGYTF
TRBJ2-7,many,-,TRBV20-1,TGCAGTGCCAGTTCCGCTAGCGTCTACGAGCAGTACTTC,CSASSASVYEQYF
TRBJ2-1,-,TRBD2,TRBV24-1,TGTGCCACCAGTGACAGTCTTAGCGGGCTCTACAATGAGCAGTTCTTC,CATSDSLSGLYNEQFF
TRBJ2-3,-,-,TRBV7-2,TGTGCCAGCAGCTTAAATGGGGGGTTTAGCACAGATACGCAGTATTTT,CASSLNGGFSTDTQYF
TRBJ2-1,-,TRBD2,TRBV20-1,TGCAGGGCGAGCCTAGCGGGTAATGAGCAGTTCTTC,CRASLAGNEQFF
TRBJ2-2,-,TRBD2,TRBV11-2,TGTGCCAGCAGCTTAAGGCCTAGCGGGGGGCCGAACACCGGGGAGCTGTTTTTT,CASSLRPSGGPNTGELFF
TRBJ2-7,many,-,TRBV15,TGTGCCACCAGCAGAGATTACAAGGGTAAAGTTGGCGAGCAGTACTTC,CATSRDYKGKVGEQYF
TRBJ2-1,few,TRBD2,TRBV27,TGTGCCAGCAGTTCTAGCGGGTGGGGGAACAATGAGCAGTTCTTC,CASSSSGWGNNEQFF
TRBJ2-7,-,-,TRBV5-1,TGCGCCAGCAGCCGACAGGCCCCCCCAGGGGACGAGCAGTACTTC,CASSRQAPPGDEQYF
TRBJ2-3,-,TRBD1,TRBV6-1,TGTGCCAGCAACTATCGGGACAGGGGAACAGATACGCAGTATTTT,CASNYRDRGTDTQYF
TRBJ2-1,-,-,TRBV11-2,TGTGCCAGCAGCCCCCTACAGGGCCCACTCAATGAGCAGTTCTTC,CASSPLQGPLNEQFF
TRBJ2-5,-,-,TRBV9,TGTGCCAGCAGCGCAGGGGTCTCTCAAGAGACCCAGTACTTC,CASSAGVSQETQYF
TRBJ1-3,-,TRBD1,TRBV20-1,TGCAGTGCCAGCACATTCGGGACAGGGGGAAACACCATATATTTT,CSASTFGTGGNTIYF
TRBJ2-7,few,-,TRBV20-1,TGCAGTGCCAAACGGACTACCACCTACGAGCAGTACTTC,CSAKRTTTYEQYF
TRBJ2-2,-,-,TRBV6-5,TGTGCCAGCAGTTATTACAGGTCCGAAAACACCGGGGAGCTGTTTTTT,CASSYYRSENTGELFF
TRBJ2-2,many,TRBD1,TRBV24-1,TGTGCCACCAGAGGACAGGGGGACACCGGGGAGCTGTTTTTT,CATRGQGDTGELFF
TRBJ2-7,few,TRBD1,TRBV7-2,TGTGCCAGCAGCTTAGGTCGACAGGGCGGCGAGCAGTACTTC,CASSLGRQGGEQYF
TRBJ2-1,many,-,TRBV5-1,TGCGCCAGCGGGGCCAGGGATCTCGATGAGCAGTTCTTC,CASGARDLDEQFF
TRBJ2-5,-,-,TRBV20-1,TGCAGTGCTAGATCCCCCCCCACAGGTTTGAAAACCCAGTACTTC,CSARSPPTGLKTQYF
TRBJ2-3,-,TRBD1,TRBV5-6,TGTGCCAGCAGCTTGATCGAGGGGGCAAATACGCAGTATTTT,CASSLIEGANTQYF
TRBJ2-1,-,-,TRBV30,TGTGCCGGGATCCCCCCAGCCGGCAATGAGCAGTTCTTC,CAGIPPAGNEQFF
TRBJ2-1,few,TRBD2,TRBV20-1,TGCAGTGCTAGACCCCGGGCTAGCGGGCGCTACAATGAGCAGTTCTTC,CSARPRASGRYNEQFF
TRBJ2-1,many,-,TRBV7-9,TGTGCCAGCAGCTTATCAACCTACAATGAGCAGTTCTTC,CASSLSTYNEQFF
TRBJ2-7,-,TRBD1,TRBV10-3,TGTGCCATCAGTGTGGGGACAGAATCCTACGAGCAGTACTTC,CAISVGTESYEQYF
TRBJ2-1,-,TRBD2,TRBV6-2/TRBV6-3,TGTGCCAGCAGTTACGGGGGAGGGATTAGCTCCTACAATGAGCAGTTCTTC,CASSYGGGISSYNEQFF
TRBJ1-2,-,-,TRBV7-2,TGTGCCAGCCGCCCTAGGGGGGAACACTATGGCTACACCTTC,CASRPRGEHYGYTF
TRBJ2-2,-,-,TRBV5-5,TGTGCCAGCAGCTTGCTGGCAGGGATAGAGCTGTTTTTT,CASSLLAGIELFF